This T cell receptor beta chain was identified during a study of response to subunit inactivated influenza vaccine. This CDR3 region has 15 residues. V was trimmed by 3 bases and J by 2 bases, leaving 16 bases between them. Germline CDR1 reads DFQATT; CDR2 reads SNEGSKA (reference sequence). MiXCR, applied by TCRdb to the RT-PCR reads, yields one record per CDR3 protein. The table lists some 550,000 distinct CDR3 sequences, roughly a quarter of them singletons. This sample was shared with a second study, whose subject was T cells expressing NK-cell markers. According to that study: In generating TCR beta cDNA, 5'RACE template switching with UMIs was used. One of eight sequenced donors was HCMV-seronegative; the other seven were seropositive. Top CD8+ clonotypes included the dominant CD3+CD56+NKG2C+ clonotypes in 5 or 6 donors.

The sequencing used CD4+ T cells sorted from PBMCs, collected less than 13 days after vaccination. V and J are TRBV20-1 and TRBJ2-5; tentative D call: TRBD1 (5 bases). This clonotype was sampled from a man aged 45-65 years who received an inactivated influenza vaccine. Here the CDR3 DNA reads TGCAGTGCTAGGGACCAGACAGCATATCAAGAGACCCAGTACTTC. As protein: CSARDQTAYQETQYF.